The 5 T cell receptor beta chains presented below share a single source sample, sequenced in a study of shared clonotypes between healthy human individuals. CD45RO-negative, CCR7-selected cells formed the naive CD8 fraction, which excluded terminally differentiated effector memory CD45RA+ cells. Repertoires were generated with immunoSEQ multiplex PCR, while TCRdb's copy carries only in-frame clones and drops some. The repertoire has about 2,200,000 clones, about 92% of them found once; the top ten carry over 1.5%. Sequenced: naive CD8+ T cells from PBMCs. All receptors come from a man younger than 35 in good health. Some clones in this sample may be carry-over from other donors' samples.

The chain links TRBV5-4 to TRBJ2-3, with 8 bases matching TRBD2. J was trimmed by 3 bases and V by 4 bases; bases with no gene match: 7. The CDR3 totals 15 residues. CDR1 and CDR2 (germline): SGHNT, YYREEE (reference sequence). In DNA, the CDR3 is TGTGCCAGCAGCGCGGGACTAGTAGAGACAGATACGCAGTATTTT. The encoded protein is CASSAGLVETDTQYF.

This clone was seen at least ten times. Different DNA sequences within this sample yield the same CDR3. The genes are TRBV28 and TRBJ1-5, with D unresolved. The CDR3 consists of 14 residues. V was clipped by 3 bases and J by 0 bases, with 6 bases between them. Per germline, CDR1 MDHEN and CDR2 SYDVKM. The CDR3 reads CASSLSGSNQPQHF. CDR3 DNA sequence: TGTGCCAGCAGTTTGAGTGGTAGCAATCAGCCCCAGCATTTT.

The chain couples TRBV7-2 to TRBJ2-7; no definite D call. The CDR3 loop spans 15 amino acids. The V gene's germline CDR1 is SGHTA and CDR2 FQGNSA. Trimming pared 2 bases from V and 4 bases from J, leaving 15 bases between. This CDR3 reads CASSLRPDAPYEQYF. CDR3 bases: TGTGCCAGCAGCTTACGACCGGACGCCCCTTACGAGCAGTACTTC.

The CDR3: CASSQGTAHVEKLFF. The CDR3, as DNA: TGCGCCAGCAGCCAAGGGACAGCCCATGTGGAAAAACTGTTTTTT. The chain carries TRBV4-3 and TRBJ1-4; possible D gene TRBD1, 6 bases. Looked up from germline, CDR1 is LGHNA and CDR2 is YSLEER. V lost 1 base and J 8 bases, leaving 14 bases between the germline ends. There are 15 residues in the CDR3.

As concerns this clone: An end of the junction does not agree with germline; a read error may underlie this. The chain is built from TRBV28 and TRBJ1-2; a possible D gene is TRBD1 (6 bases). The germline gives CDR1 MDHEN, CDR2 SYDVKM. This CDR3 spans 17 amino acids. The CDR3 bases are TGTGCCGGCAGTTTATCCCCTTTGCAGGGGACTTACTATGGCTACACCTTC. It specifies CAGSLSPLQGTYYGYTF.